These T cell receptor beta chains were read from a single sample in a study of cytomegalovirus exposure and HLA in healthy donors. TCRdb's copy holds only in-frame clones and misses some; the assay was immunoSEQ multiplex PCR. The repertoire holds 90,000 to 100,000 clones, with about 80% as singletons. The material sequenced was PBMCs. Source of these receptors: a man aged 40-49 years in good health and CMV-seronegative. Each CDR3 is given with its conserved first and last residue. Fields, in order: V gene, D gene, clone size, J gene, CDR3 DNA, CDR3 protein. The D gene is left open where the match is weak. Clone size is shown for a subset of rows, as once, few, many or a class of expanded clone.

v_gene: TRBV28
d_gene: -
abundance: -
j_gene: TRBJ2-2
CDR3nt: TGTGCCAGCAGTACTAGCAAGTGGGGGTCCGGGGAGCTGTTTTTT
CDR3aa: CASSTSKWGSGELFF

v_gene: TRBV5-1
d_gene: TRBD1
abundance: -
j_gene: TRBJ1-3
CDR3nt: TGCGCCAGCCGAAAACTAGGACAGGGGGCTGATGTCTCTGGAAACACCATATATTTT
CDR3aa: CASRKLGQGADVSGNTIYF

v_gene: TRBV30
d_gene: -
abundance: -
j_gene: TRBJ2-7
CDR3nt: TGTGCCTCCTCGGCAGGGGCCTCCTACGAGCAGTACTTC
CDR3aa: CASSAGASYEQYF

v_gene: TRBV11-2
d_gene: TRBD1
abundance: few
j_gene: TRBJ2-2
CDR3nt: TGTGCCAGCAGAGGGACAGGGGCTGGCGGGGAGCTGTTTTTT
CDR3aa: CASRGTGAGGELFF

v_gene: TRBV2
d_gene: -
abundance: -
j_gene: TRBJ1-4
CDR3nt: TGTGCCAGCAGTCCTTTAAGGGGGGAAAAACTGTTTTTT
CDR3aa: CASSPLRGEKLFF

v_gene: TRBV30
d_gene: TRBD2
abundance: -
j_gene: TRBJ2-7
CDR3nt: TGTGCCTGGGCATTAGCGGGGGGGCCGAGGGAGCAGTACTTC
CDR3aa: CAWALAGGPREQYF

v_gene: TRBV28
d_gene: TRBD1
abundance: few
j_gene: TRBJ1-5
CDR3nt: TGTGCCAGCAGAACAGGGGGTCAGCCCCAGCATTTT
CDR3aa: CASRTGGQPQHF

v_gene: TRBV28
d_gene: TRBD2
abundance: -
j_gene: TRBJ2-3
CDR3nt: TGTGCCAGCAGGATGGCTAGCGGAGCCACAGATACGCAGTATTTT
CDR3aa: CASRMASGATDTQYF

v_gene: TRBV4-3
d_gene: TRBD1
abundance: -
j_gene: TRBJ2-5
CDR3nt: TGCGCCAGCAGCCAAGATATGGGACAGGGGAGGCCCCAGTACTTC
CDR3aa: CASSQDMGQGRPQYF

v_gene: TRBV7-3
d_gene: -
abundance: -
j_gene: TRBJ2-7
CDR3nt: TGTGCCAGCAGCTTAGTGAAGGGGTACGAGCAGTACTTC
CDR3aa: CASSLVKGYEQYF

v_gene: TRBV5-1
d_gene: TRBD2
abundance: few
j_gene: TRBJ2-3
CDR3nt: TGCGCCAGCAGCCCACGGACTAGCGGAGGGACAGATACGCAGTATTTT
CDR3aa: CASSPRTSGGTDTQYF

v_gene: TRBV7-8
d_gene: -
abundance: once
j_gene: TRBJ1-2
CDR3nt: TGTGCCAGCACCCCGAGTCAGGGGAGCTATGGCTACACCTTC
CDR3aa: CASTPSQGSYGYTF

v_gene: TRBV5-1
d_gene: TRBD1
abundance: -
j_gene: TRBJ2-5
CDR3nt: TGCGCCAGCAGCTTGGGGACAGGGGGCGCCGGTAGAGAGACCCAGTACTTC
CDR3aa: CASSLGTGGAGRETQYF

v_gene: TRBV5-6
d_gene: -
abundance: -
j_gene: TRBJ1-2
CDR3nt: TGTGCCAGCAGCTTGATCAGGGATCCAAACTATGGCTACACCTTC
CDR3aa: CASSLIRDPNYGYTF

v_gene: TRBV19
d_gene: TRBD2
abundance: once
j_gene: TRBJ2-3
CDR3nt: TGTGCCAGTAGCCCGCCCCCCGTACTAGCGGAGAACACAGATACGCAGTATTTT
CDR3aa: CASSPPPVLAENTDTQYF

v_gene: TRBV6-4
d_gene: -
abundance: few
j_gene: TRBJ2-7
CDR3nt: TGTGCCAGCAGCCTGTACGAGCAGTACTTC
CDR3aa: CASSLYEQYF

v_gene: TRBV5-6
d_gene: -
abundance: -
j_gene: TRBJ1-6
CDR3nt: TGTGCCAGCAGCTTGGAGTCGGCGGTCTCACCCCTCCACTTT
CDR3aa: CASSLESAVSPLHF

v_gene: TRBV7-9
d_gene: TRBD2
abundance: -
j_gene: TRBJ2-2
CDR3nt: TGTGCCAGCAGCTTAAACCAGGGAGGGACCGGGGAGCTGTTTTTT
CDR3aa: CASSLNQGGTGELFF

v_gene: TRBV5-1
d_gene: -
abundance: -
j_gene: TRBJ1-2
CDR3nt: TGCGCCAGCAACGGGGGAAACTATGGCTACACCTTC
CDR3aa: CASNGGNYGYTF

v_gene: TRBV9
d_gene: TRBD2
abundance: -
j_gene: TRBJ2-3
CDR3nt: TGTGCCAGCAGCCCACGATTAGCAGCGGGGGTTAGCACAGATACGCAGTATTTT
CDR3aa: CASSPRLAAGVSTDTQYF

v_gene: TRBV7-2
d_gene: TRBD2
abundance: -
j_gene: TRBJ2-3
CDR3nt: TGTGCCAGCAGCTTAGCAGCTAGCGGGAGGGTGGATACGCAGTATTTT
CDR3aa: CASSLAASGRVDTQYF

v_gene: TRBV9
d_gene: TRBD2
abundance: once
j_gene: TRBJ2-3
CDR3nt: TGTGCCAGCAGCGTAGGGGGGACGGGGGGGCAAGATACGCAGTATTTT
CDR3aa: CASSVGGTGGQDTQYF

v_gene: TRBV28
d_gene: TRBD2
abundance: once
j_gene: TRBJ2-3
CDR3nt: TGTGCCAGCAGTCCACTGGGACTAGCGGGAGGGGAGAGGACGCAGTATTTT
CDR3aa: CASSPLGLAGGERTQYF

v_gene: TRBV12-5
d_gene: -
abundance: -
j_gene: TRBJ2-1
CDR3nt: TGTGCTAGTGCACAGGGAGAGTCCTACAATGAGCAGTTCTTC
CDR3aa: CASAQGESYNEQFF

v_gene: TRBV9
d_gene: TRBD1
abundance: -
j_gene: TRBJ2-5
CDR3nt: TGTGCCAGCAGCGTACAGGGGGCTAACCAAGAGACCCAGTACTTC
CDR3aa: CASSVQGANQETQYF

v_gene: TRBV15
d_gene: -
abundance: -
j_gene: TRBJ1-2
CDR3nt: TGTGCCACCAGCAGGGGGCGCCCGGGCTATGGCTACACCTTC
CDR3aa: CATSRGRPGYGYTF

v_gene: TRBV6-5
d_gene: TRBD2
abundance: -
j_gene: TRBJ2-5
CDR3nt: TGTGCCAGCAGTCCCCTAGCGGGGCTGAGAGAGACCCAGTACTTC
CDR3aa: CASSPLAGLRETQYF

v_gene: TRBV4-3
d_gene: -
abundance: -
j_gene: TRBJ2-1
CDR3nt: TGCGCCAGCAGCCAAGGGCAGGCGGGTGGGGATGAGCAGTTCTTC
CDR3aa: CASSQGQAGGDEQFF

v_gene: TRBV7-2
d_gene: -
abundance: -
j_gene: TRBJ2-3
CDR3nt: TGTGCCAGCAGCTCAATTTCCACAGATACGCAGTATTTT
CDR3aa: CASSSISTDTQYF

v_gene: TRBV7-9
d_gene: -
abundance: -
j_gene: TRBJ2-7
CDR3nt: TGTGCCAGCAGCGGGACTGTGGACTACGAGCAGTACTTC
CDR3aa: CASSGTVDYEQYF

v_gene: TRBV5-4
d_gene: -
abundance: -
j_gene: TRBJ2-5
CDR3nt: TGTGCCAGCAGCTTGATTGGGCAGGTGATCCAAGAGACCCAGTACTTC
CDR3aa: CASSLIGQVIQETQYF

v_gene: TRBV11-1
d_gene: TRBD2
abundance: few
j_gene: TRBJ2-7
CDR3nt: TGTGCCAGCAGCTTAAGGATGAGCGGGGCCTACGAGCAGTACTTC
CDR3aa: CASSLRMSGAYEQYF

v_gene: TRBV5-1
d_gene: TRBD1
abundance: once
j_gene: TRBJ1-3
CDR3nt: TGCGCCAGCGGCCCAGGGGGTTCGAGAGGAAACACCATATATTTT
CDR3aa: CASGPGGSRGNTIYF

v_gene: TRBV4-2
d_gene: -
abundance: -
j_gene: TRBJ2-5
CDR3nt: TGTGCCAGCAGCCAAAATACAGGGATCGGCCAAGAGACCCAGTACTTC
CDR3aa: CASSQNTGIGQETQYF

v_gene: TRBV29-1
d_gene: TRBD2
abundance: -
j_gene: TRBJ2-3
CDR3nt: TGCAGCGTTGAAATTTCAGCTAGCGGGGGGGCGGGAGATACGCAGTATTTT
CDR3aa: CSVEISASGGAGDTQYF

v_gene: TRBV7-8
d_gene: TRBD2
abundance: -
j_gene: TRBJ2-1
CDR3nt: TGTGCCACTAAACTAGCGGGGGGCGACAATGAGCAGTTCTTC
CDR3aa: CATKLAGGDNEQFF

v_gene: TRBV7-2
d_gene: TRBD2
abundance: once
j_gene: TRBJ2-1
CDR3nt: TGTGCCAGCCACCTGGGGGGGAAGAATGAGCAGTTCTTC
CDR3aa: CASHLGGKNEQFF

v_gene: TRBV5-1
d_gene: -
abundance: -
j_gene: TRBJ2-7
CDR3nt: TGCGCCAGCAGCGTTGGAGGGAGGACTGGCGAGCAGTACTTC
CDR3aa: CASSVGGRTGEQYF

v_gene: TRBV6-6
d_gene: -
abundance: -
j_gene: TRBJ1-1
CDR3nt: TGTGCCAGCCCCGGGGATGAAGGTGAAGCTTTCTTT
CDR3aa: CASPGDEGEAFF

v_gene: TRBV4-3
d_gene: -
abundance: few
j_gene: TRBJ1-5
CDR3nt: TGCGCCAGCAGCCACACAGTAAATCAGCCCCAGCATTTT
CDR3aa: CASSHTVNQPQHF

v_gene: TRBV4-2
d_gene: -
abundance: -
j_gene: TRBJ1-1
CDR3nt: TGTGCCAGCAGCCTCCAAGTTCAGGGGACGGTGAACACTGAAGCTTTCTTT
CDR3aa: CASSLQVQGTVNTEAFF

v_gene: TRBV2
d_gene: TRBD2
abundance: -
j_gene: TRBJ2-2
CDR3nt: TGTGCCAGCAGGAAGTCCGGGACTAGGAACACCGGGGAGCTGTTTTTT
CDR3aa: CASRKSGTRNTGELFF

v_gene: TRBV7-9
d_gene: TRBD1
abundance: -
j_gene: TRBJ2-7
CDR3nt: TGTGCCAGCAGCACCGGGACAGGCGAGCAGTACTTC
CDR3aa: CASSTGTGEQYF

v_gene: TRBV4-3
d_gene: TRBD1
abundance: -
j_gene: TRBJ2-1
CDR3nt: TGCGCCAGCAGCCAAGATTTCAGGGGGAATGAGCAGTTCTTC
CDR3aa: CASSQDFRGNEQFF

v_gene: TRBV7-2
d_gene: TRBD2
abundance: -
j_gene: TRBJ2-3
CDR3nt: TGTGCCAGCAGTCCTCTCGGGACTAGCGGCCGCACAGATACGCAGTATTTT
CDR3aa: CASSPLGTSGRTDTQYF

v_gene: TRBV7-6
d_gene: -
abundance: -
j_gene: TRBJ2-3
CDR3nt: TGTGCCAGCAGCCTCACAGATACGCAGTATTTT
CDR3aa: CASSLTDTQYF

v_gene: TRBV25-1
d_gene: -
abundance: few
j_gene: TRBJ2-7
CDR3nt: TGTGCCAGCAATACTGCGGGATACGAGCAGTACTTC
CDR3aa: CASNTAGYEQYF

v_gene: TRBV4-3
d_gene: TRBD2
abundance: once
j_gene: TRBJ2-3
CDR3nt: TGCGCCAGCAGTCGGACTAGCGGGGGCACAGATACGCAGTATTTT
CDR3aa: CASSRTSGGTDTQYF

v_gene: TRBV30
d_gene: -
abundance: -
j_gene: TRBJ2-7
CDR3nt: TGTGCCTGGAGTTCCAACTACGAGCAGTACTTC
CDR3aa: CAWSSNYEQYF

v_gene: TRBV6-1
d_gene: -
abundance: -
j_gene: TRBJ2-1
CDR3nt: TGTGCCAGCAGTGCAACAGGGTACCCGCCCTACAATGAGCAGTTCTTC
CDR3aa: CASSATGYPPYNEQFF

v_gene: TRBV29-1
d_gene: -
abundance: few
j_gene: TRBJ1-1
CDR3nt: TGCAGCGTTGGAGGCCAGAACACTGAAGCTTTCTTT
CDR3aa: CSVGGQNTEAFF

v_gene: TRBV6-6
d_gene: TRBD1
abundance: few
j_gene: TRBJ1-5
CDR3nt: TGTGCCAGCAGTATGGGGACAGCCTATAGCAATCAGCCCCAGCATTTT
CDR3aa: CASSMGTAYSNQPQHF

v_gene: TRBV21-1
d_gene: -
abundance: few
j_gene: TRBJ2-2
CDR3nt: TGTGCCAGCAGCAGTTTAGGCAGGGTAGACACCGGGGAGCTGTTTTTT
CDR3aa: CASSSLGRVDTGELFF

v_gene: TRBV27
d_gene: TRBD1
abundance: -
j_gene: TRBJ2-2
CDR3nt: TGTGCCAGCAGTTCACTGGGACAGGGAAACACCGGGGAGCTGTTTTTT
CDR3aa: CASSSLGQGNTGELFF

v_gene: TRBV5-5
d_gene: TRBD1
abundance: -
j_gene: TRBJ2-5
CDR3nt: TGTGCCAGCAGCCCCTTTGTGACAGGGGAAGAGACCCAGTACTTC
CDR3aa: CASSPFVTGEETQYF

v_gene: TRBV4-2
d_gene: -
abundance: -
j_gene: TRBJ1-1
CDR3nt: TGTGCCAGCAGCCATGGCAGGGTGGAAGCTTTCTTT
CDR3aa: CASSHGRVEAFF

v_gene: TRBV27
d_gene: -
abundance: -
j_gene: TRBJ2-3
CDR3nt: TGTGCCAGCAGTTTCGTCCCGCGGGAAGCTACGCAGTATTTT
CDR3aa: CASSFVPREATQYF

v_gene: TRBV7-6
d_gene: TRBD1
abundance: -
j_gene: TRBJ1-4
CDR3nt: TGTGCCAGCAGGGGGAAGACAGGGGCAAATGAAAAACTGTTTTTT
CDR3aa: CASRGKTGANEKLFF

v_gene: TRBV19
d_gene: TRBD1
abundance: -
j_gene: TRBJ2-7
CDR3nt: TGTGCCAGTAGTATTGGTCATAGGGGGCTCTACGAGCAGTACTTC
CDR3aa: CASSIGHRGLYEQYF

v_gene: TRBV29-1
d_gene: TRBD1
abundance: -
j_gene: TRBJ2-1
CDR3nt: TGCAGCGAAACAGGGGATCTAGGAGATGAGCAGTTCTTC
CDR3aa: CSETGDLGDEQFF